These 18 T cell receptor beta chains share one sample of origin, sequenced in a study of blood T cell repertoires in COVID-19. Clones were read by immunoSEQ multiplex PCR, and TCRdb kept only the in-frame ones, dropping some. The sample carries some 160,000 clones, roughly 88% recorded once. The specimen was peripheral blood. The source of these receptors is a man aged 18 to 29 with acute or convalescent COVID-19.

The chain uses TRBV5-3 and TRBJ2-4, with 9 bases matching TRBD2. TRBV5-3 is flagged as an ORF with uncertain function. The CDR3 is 14 amino acids. V lost 7 bases, J lost 1 base, and 3 bases stayed unmatched. In DNA form, the CDR3 reads TGTGCCAGAGGCAGCGGGAGGGCCAAAAACATTCAGTACTTC. This codes for CARGSGRAKNIQYF.

This sequence joins TRBV19 and TRBJ1-5; TRBD1 might be the D (6 bases). This CDR3 is 16 amino acids long. V was cut by 4 bases and J by 6 bases, with 19 bases left in between. In germline, CDR1 is LNHDA, CDR2 SQIVND (reference sequence). The CDR3 region is CASSTTRSGGSQPQHF. CDR3 DNA: TGTGCCAGTAGTACTACTAGATCGGGGGGCTCTCAGCCCCAGCATTTT.

The CDR3 spells CASSQDRIGLAYQETQYF. The CDR3 coding sequence is TGTGCCAGCAGCCAAGATCGAATAGGACTAGCCTATCAAGAGACCCAGTACTTC. The V gene is TRBV14, the J gene TRBJ2-5, with 8 bases matching TRBD2. The CDR3 is 18 amino acids. Losses at the gene ends were 0 bases for V and 2 bases for J; bases not matched to a gene: 11. CDR1 SGHDN and CDR2 FVKESK come from the germline V gene.

The chain is built from TRBV18 and TRBJ1-2; tentative D call: TRBD1 (5 bases). This CDR3 comprises 13 residues. V gave up 4 bases and J gave up 6 bases, with 12 bases separating them. Germline V gene data show CDR1 as KGHSH and CDR2 as LQKENI. Written as DNA, the CDR3 is TGTGCCAGCTCACGTCAGGGCTACGATGGCTACACCTTC. Its protein product is CASSRQGYDGYTF.

J is TRBJ1-6 and V is TRBV6-5; tentative D call: TRBD1 (6 bases). Germline CDR1 and CDR2: MNHEY and SVGAGI. This CDR3 is 14 amino acids long. V was shortened by 2 bases and J by 6 bases, with 8 bases between the two germline ends. The CDR3 coding sequence is TGTGCCAGCAGTTACGTGGACAGTAATTCACCCCTCCACTTT. It codes for CASSYVDSNSPLHF.

This chain uses TRBV19 with TRBJ1-1; maybe TRBD1 (6 bases). Germline CDR1 and CDR2: LNHDA and SQIVND (reference sequence). The V end lost 3 bases, the J end lost 3 bases, and 11 bases lay between the germline ends. CDR3 size: 14 residues. CDR3 residues: CASSMYRVDTEAFF. In DNA form, the CDR3 reads TGTGCCAGTAGTATGTACAGGGTAGACACTGAAGCTTTCTTT.

The table lists this clone with a few counts. The rearrangement joins TRBV19 to TRBJ2-7; possible D gene TRBD2, 6 bases. V was cut by 3 bases and J by 2 bases, with 14 bases left in between. The length of the CDR3 is 15 residues. From germline, CDR1 is LNHDA and CDR2 SQIVND (reference sequence). CDR3: CASSMVGGSTYEQYF. In DNA form, the CDR3 reads TGTGCCAGTAGTATGGTCGGAGGGTCGACCTACGAGCAGTACTTC.

The rearrangement uses TRBV27 and TRBJ2-3, with 9 bases fitting TRBD1. This CDR3 comprises 16 residues. With 4 bases clipped from V and 3 bases from J, the junction kept 8 bases outside the gene matches. The germline CDR1 and CDR2 sequences are MNHEY and SMNVEV (reference sequence). CDR3 in DNA: TGTGCCAGCAGTTATGCGGACAGGGGAGGTACAGATACGCAGTATTTT. This sequence encodes CASSYADRGGTDTQYF.

The rearrangement links TRBV9 to TRBJ2-3; D possibly corresponds to TRBD1 (6 bases). CDR1 and CDR2 (germline): SGDLS, YYNGEE. This CDR3 comprises 13 residues. The V end lost 0 bases, the J end lost 6 bases, and 8 bases lay between the germline ends. This chain's CDR3 is CASSVGGQDTQYF. DNA of the CDR3: TGTGCCAGCAGCGTAGGGGGGCAGGATACGCAGTATTTT.

The chain has TRBV10-2 and TRBJ1-4; 7 bases agree with TRBD1. Germline-derived CDR1 and CDR2 are WSHSY and SAAADI. Trimming at V came to 3 bases and at J to 7 bases, leaving 11 bases not matched to a gene. CDR3 length: 16 amino acids. The DNA of the CDR3 is TGCGCCAGCAGTGATGGGACAGAGGAAATTTTTGAAAAACTGTTTTTT. Protein sequence: CASSDGTEEIFEKLFF.

This clone was observed a handful of times. CDR3 amino acids: CASSPGTSRFYEQYF. The CDR3, as DNA: TGTGCCAGCAGCCCCGGGACTAGCCGCTTCTACGAGCAGTACTTC. The gene calls are TRBV7-9 and TRBJ2-7; 9 bases are a match to TRBD2. This CDR3 contains 15 residues. V lost 5 bases to trimming and J lost 3 bases; unmatched junction nucleotides: 8. CDR1 and CDR2 from the germline V gene are SEHNR and FQNEAQ (reference sequence).

The chain joins TRBV5-6 to TRBJ1-2; D call uncertain. Germline assignment: CDR1 SGHDT and CDR2 YYEEEE. The CDR3 covers 13 residues. V was shortened by 6 bases and J by 8 bases, with 17 bases between the two germline ends. The DNA for the CDR3 is TGTGCCAGCACCATGCTTCAGCAGGAAGGCTACACCTTC. Translation gives CASTMLQQEGYTF.

The V gene is TRBV19, the J gene TRBJ1-5; D remains ambiguous. CDR3 length: 14 amino acids. V lost 4 bases and J 10 bases, leaving 17 bases between the germline ends. CDR1 is LNHDA, CDR2 SQIVND, per germline (reference sequence). The CDR3 region has the DNA TGTGCCAGTAGTACGCAACTCGAACCCTTCCCCCAGCATTTT. Its translation is CASSTQLEPFPQHF.

The rearrangement joins TRBV19 to TRBJ1-2, with TRBD1 matching over 10 bases. J lost 6 bases, V lost 7 bases, and 20 bases had no gene match. This CDR3 comprises 18 residues. Germline loops: CDR1 LNHDA, CDR2 SQIVND (reference sequence). CDR3 sequence: CASTSEGTGAHLGNGYTF. DNA for the CDR3: TGTGCCAGTACCTCCGAGGGGACAGGGGCCCACCTCGGGAATGGCTACACCTTC.

This clone was picked up a small number of times. This chain uses TRBV29-1 with TRBJ2-6; D uncertain. Germline V gene data show CDR1 as SQVTM and CDR2 as ANQGSEA. Trimming took off 7 bases at V and 0 bases at J, with 7 bases between the two ends. CDR3 length equals 13 residues. In DNA, the CDR3 is TGCAGCGGAGTCCTCTCTGGGGCCAACGTCCTGACTTTC. This codes for CSGVLSGANVLTF.

The chain employs TRBV4-1 and TRBJ1-4; a possible D gene is TRBD1 (5 bases). The germline V and J ends were trimmed by 3 bases and 7 bases, with 27 bases remaining between them. The CDR3 consists of 19 residues. The germline V gene encodes CDR1 MGHRA and CDR2 YSYEKL. The DNA of the CDR3 is TGCGCCAGCAGCCAGGAAAAAGAAGCGGTTTCGGGAGGGACTGAAAAACTGTTTTTT. The encoded protein is CASSQEKEAVSGGTEKLFF.

This clone was detected a few times. The same CDR3 also results from other DNA sequences found in this sample. The J gene is TRBJ2-3, the V gene TRBV9; no clear D gene. This CDR3 region has 14 residues. Looked up from germline, CDR1 is SGDLS and CDR2 is YYNGEE. V was trimmed by 1 base and J by 2 bases, leaving 8 bases between them. The chain's CDR3 is CASSVSPDTDTQYF. For the CDR3, the DNA is TGTGCCAGCAGCGTATCCCCAGACACAGATACGCAGTATTTT.

The chain joins TRBV18 to TRBJ1-1; 8 bases agree with TRBD1. This CDR3 is 16 amino acids long. Germline CDR1 reads KGHSH; CDR2 reads LQKENI. The V segment lost 2 bases and the J segment 10 bases; nucleotides outside the gene matches: 15. The CDR3 here is CASSPNDRGSGRGAFF. The CDR3, as DNA: TGTGCCAGCTCACCAAACGACAGGGGATCGGGTAGGGGAGCTTTCTTT. Full variable domain (missing parts from reference TRBV18 and TRBJ1-1): NAGVMQNPRHLVRRRGQEARLRCSPMKGHSHVYWYRQLPEEGLKFMVYLQKENIIDESGMPKERFSAEFPKEGPSILRIQQVVRGDSAAYFCASSPNDRGSGRGAFFGQGTRLTVV.